These 18 T cell receptor beta chains share one sample of origin, sequenced in a study of blood T cell repertoires in COVID-19. Produced via immunoSEQ multiplex PCR; TCRdb's table is partial and in-frame only. The sample comprises some 40,000 clones, more than 90% of which are singletons, and 0.37% rests with the top ten. The sample consisted of peripheral blood. These receptor sequences come from a man between 50 and 59 years old with COVID-19, enrolled during active disease.

This rearrangement joins TRBV18 to TRBJ2-7, with 8 nucleotides matching TRBD1. V was pared by 4 bases and J by 0 bases, with 14 bases of the junction left unmatched. This CDR3 has 18 amino acids. Germline V gene lookup returns CDR1 KGHSH and CDR2 LQKENI. CDR3 DNA sequence: TGTGCCAGCTCACTAGCTTCACAGGACAGGGTAAACTCCTACGAGCAGTACTTC. As protein: CASSLASQDRVNSYEQYF.

The rearrangement links TRBV19 to TRBJ1-1; the D is unclear. The V and J ends lost 3 bases and 6 bases respectively, with 11 bases between them. The CDR3 loop spans 13 amino acids. CDR1 and CDR2 (germline): LNHDA, SQIVND (reference sequence). CDR3: CASSIFGVPEAFF. The CDR3 DNA sequence: TGTGCCAGTAGTATTTTTGGAGTGCCTGAAGCTTTCTTT.

CDR3 protein: CASSPDRTGGYTF. The CDR3 bases are TGTGCCAGCAGCCCGGACAGAACCGGTGGCTACACCTTC. The chain couples TRBV4-2 to TRBJ1-2; D is possibly TRBD1 (6 bases). Per germline, CDR1 LGHNA and CDR2 YNFKEQ. V gave up 4 bases and J gave up 7 bases, with 13 bases separating them. This CDR3 has 13 residues.

The chain joins TRBV15 to TRBJ1-5, with D possibly TRBD1 on 6 matching bases. CDR1 is LNHNV, CDR2 YYDKDF, per germline (reference sequence). The CDR3 contains 13 residues. The V gene lost 3 bases and the J gene lost 5 bases, with 8 bases spanning the gap. As DNA, the CDR3 is TGTGCCACCAGCAGGGACAGCTATCAGCCCCAGCATTTT. Translating it yields CATSRDSYQPQHF.

The chain combines TRBV7-9 with TRBJ2-3; 12 bases are a match to TRBD2. The CDR3 has 16 amino acids. V was pared by 5 bases and J by 6 bases, with 9 bases of the junction left unmatched. From germline, CDR1 is SEHNR and CDR2 FQNEAQ (reference sequence). The CDR3 DNA reads as TGTGCCAGCAGCCCCCTAGCGGGAGGGCCGTCGGATACGCAGTATTTT. Translation: CASSPLAGGPSDTQYF.

The chain combines TRBV11-3 with TRBJ2-5; 10 positions match TRBD1. V dropped 3 bases and J dropped 5; count of bases not matched to a gene: 3. This CDR3 region has 14 residues. Germline V gene sequence: CDR1 SGHNT, CDR2 YENEEA. CDR3 sequence: CASSLTGGSETQYF. CDR3 coding DNA: TGTGCCAGCAGCTTGACAGGGGGCAGTGAGACCCAGTACTTC.

The rearrangement links TRBV6-5 to TRBJ1-1, with 8 nucleotides matching TRBD1. The ends lost 5 bases at V and 10 bases at J; junction bases unmatched: 9. CDR3 length: 13 amino acids. The V gene's germline CDR1 is MNHEY and CDR2 SVGAGI. This CDR3 reads CASSLQGARAAFF. The CDR3 region has the DNA TGTGCCAGCAGTCTCCAGGGGGCGCGAGCAGCTTTCTTT.

This chain uses TRBV6-5 with TRBJ2-1, with 11 bases aligning to TRBD2. Germline CDR1 MNHEY, CDR2 SVGAGI. CDR3 size: 15 residues. V was pared by 4 bases and J by 6 bases, with 5 bases of the junction left unmatched. Here the CDR3 DNA reads TGTGCCAGCAGTTCCGCCGGGACTAGCGGCAATGAGCAGTTCTTC. It is translated as CASSSAGTSGNEQFF.

The V and J genes are TRBV4-1 and TRBJ1-3, with a weak D call TRBD1 (6 bases). The germline V gene has CDR1 MGHRA and CDR2 YSYEKL. The CDR3 is 14 residues long. V was pared by 3 bases and J by 4 bases, with 10 bases between. CDR3 region: CASSHAGEGNTIYF. The CDR3 DNA reads TGCGCCAGCAGCCACGCAGGGGAGGGAAACACCATATATTTT.

This chain joins TRBV5-4 and TRBJ2-5; TRBD2 is a possible D gene (6 bases). The CDR3 sequence is 13 residues long. Germline loops: CDR1 SGHNT, CDR2 YYREEE (reference sequence). V lost 4 bases, J lost 2 bases, and 9 bases lay in between. This chain's CDR3 is CASSRREQETQYF. In nucleotides, the CDR3 is TGTGCCAGCAGCCGACGGGAGCAAGAGACCCAGTACTTC.

The chain carries TRBV7-9 and TRBJ2-3, with 8 positions matching TRBD2. This CDR3 has 14 residues. From germline, CDR1 is SEHNR and CDR2 FQNEAQ (reference sequence). V lost 4 bases to trimming and J lost 3 bases; unmatched junction nucleotides: 3. As DNA, the CDR3 is TGTGCCAGCAGCTCATCGGGGGGGACAGATACGCAGTATTTT. It codes for CASSSSGGTDTQYF.

The chain couples TRBV7-9 to TRBJ1-1; 7 nucleotides align to TRBD1. The CDR3 length is 16 residues. Germline V gene data show CDR1 as SEHNR and CDR2 as FQNEAQ (reference sequence). Losses at the gene ends were 0 bases for V and 0 bases for J; bases not matched to a gene: 4. The CDR3: CASSLAPGGVNTEAFF. The CDR3 DNA follows: TGTGCCAGCAGCTTAGCGCCAGGGGGAGTGAACACTGAAGCTTTCTTT.

The chain links TRBV2 to TRBJ2-1, with 10 bases matching TRBD2. Germline-derived CDR1 and CDR2 are SNHLY and FYNNEI. The CDR3 is made up of 14 amino acids. With 6 bases clipped from V and 2 bases from J, the junction kept 1 base outside the gene matches. Here the CDR3 DNA reads TGTGCCAGCAGAGGACTAGCGGCCTACAATGAGCAGTTCTTC. This sequence encodes CASRGLAAYNEQFF.

This clone was picked up one time. V is TRBV5-4 and J is TRBJ2-7; TRBD2 matches at 8 bases. The CDR3 is 15 residues long. CDR1 and CDR2 from the germline V gene are SGHNT and YYREEE (reference sequence). Losses at the gene ends were 1 base for V and 0 bases for J; bases not matched to a gene: 3. As DNA, the CDR3 is TGTGCCAGCAGCTTGAGCGGGAGCCCCTCCTACGAGCAGTACTTC. Its translation is CASSLSGSPSYEQYF.

The chain carries TRBV18 and TRBJ2-1, with D possibly being TRBD1 (5 bases). The CDR3 spans 18 residues. The V gene lost 5 bases and the J gene lost 0 bases, with 20 bases spanning the gap. CDR1 and CDR2 (germline): KGHSH, LQKENI. The CDR3 loop is CASSDSERGPNSYNEQFF. The CDR3 DNA is TGTGCCAGCTCAGACAGCGAACGAGGTCCGAACTCCTACAATGAGCAGTTCTTC.

The sample holds a few counts of this clone. The J gene is TRBJ2-2, the V gene TRBV4-2; weak D call: TRBD1 (7 bases). V shed 0 bases and J shed 6 bases, with 17 bases lying between them. CDR3 size: 17 residues. From germline, CDR1 is LGHNA and CDR2 YNFKEQ. This chain's CDR3 is CASSQDRQGGLSGELFF. The CDR3 DNA is TGTGCCAGCAGCCAAGATAGACAGGGAGGTTTGTCCGGGGAGCTGTTTTTT.

This clone has just one count. The CDR3 here is CASSVRGTTEAFF. The CDR3 region has the DNA TGTGCCAGCAGTGTGAGGGGGACCACTGAAGCTTTCTTT. The chain employs TRBV6-4 and TRBJ1-1; a possible D gene is TRBD1 (6 bases). Per the germline V gene, CDR1 is MRHNA and CDR2 is SNTAGT. Trimming removed 4 bases from V and 4 bases from J, with 10 bases in between. This CDR3 contains 13 residues.

The V call is TRBV4-1, the J call TRBJ2-7; 9 bases map to TRBD1. The trim removed 4 bases at V and 4 bases at J, leaving 8 bases unmatched. Germline CDR1 and CDR2: MGHRA and YSYEKL. This CDR3 has 15 amino acids. The CDR3 loop reads CASSLGQGSPYEQYF. As DNA, the CDR3 is TGCGCCAGCAGCCTTGGACAGGGGTCCCCTTACGAGCAGTACTTC.